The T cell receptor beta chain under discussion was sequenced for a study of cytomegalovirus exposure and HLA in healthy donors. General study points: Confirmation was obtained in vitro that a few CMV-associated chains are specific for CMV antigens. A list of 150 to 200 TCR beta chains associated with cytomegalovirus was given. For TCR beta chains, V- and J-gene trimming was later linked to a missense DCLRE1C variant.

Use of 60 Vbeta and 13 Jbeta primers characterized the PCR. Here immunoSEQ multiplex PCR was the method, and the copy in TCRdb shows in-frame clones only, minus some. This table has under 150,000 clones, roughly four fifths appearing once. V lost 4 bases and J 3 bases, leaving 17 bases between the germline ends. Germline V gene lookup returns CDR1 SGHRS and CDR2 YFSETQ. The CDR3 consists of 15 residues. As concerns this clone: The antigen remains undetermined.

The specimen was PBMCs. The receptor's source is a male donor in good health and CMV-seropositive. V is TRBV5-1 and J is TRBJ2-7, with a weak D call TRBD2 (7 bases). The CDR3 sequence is CASSPLWGGGYEQYF. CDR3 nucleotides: TGCGCCAGCAGCCCCTTGTGGGGAGGGGGCTACGAGCAGTACTTC.